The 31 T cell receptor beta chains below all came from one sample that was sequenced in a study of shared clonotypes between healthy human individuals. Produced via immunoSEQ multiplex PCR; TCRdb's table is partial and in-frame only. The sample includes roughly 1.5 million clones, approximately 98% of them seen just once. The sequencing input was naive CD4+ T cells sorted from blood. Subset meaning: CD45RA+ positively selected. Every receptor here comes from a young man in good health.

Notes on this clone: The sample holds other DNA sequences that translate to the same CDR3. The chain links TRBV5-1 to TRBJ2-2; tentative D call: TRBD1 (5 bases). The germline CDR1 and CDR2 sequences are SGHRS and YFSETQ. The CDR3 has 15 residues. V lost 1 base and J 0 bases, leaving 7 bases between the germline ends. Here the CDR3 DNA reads TGCGCCAGCAGCTTGCCGACAGCGAACACCGGGGAGCTGTTTTTT. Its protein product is CASSLPTANTGELFF.

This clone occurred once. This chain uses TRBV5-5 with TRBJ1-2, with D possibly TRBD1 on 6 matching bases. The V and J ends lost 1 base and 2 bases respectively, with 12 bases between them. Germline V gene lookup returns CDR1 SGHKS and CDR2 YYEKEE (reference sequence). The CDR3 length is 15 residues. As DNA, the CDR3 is TGTGCCAGCAGCTTGCCCGGGACACAAAACTATGGCTACACCTTC. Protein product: CASSLPGTQNYGYTF.

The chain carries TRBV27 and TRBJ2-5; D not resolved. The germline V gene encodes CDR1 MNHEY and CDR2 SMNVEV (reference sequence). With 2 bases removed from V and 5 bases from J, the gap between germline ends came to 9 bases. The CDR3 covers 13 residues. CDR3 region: CASSLRSGETQYF. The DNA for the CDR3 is TGTGCCAGCAGTTTACGGTCCGGCGAGACCCAGTACTTC.

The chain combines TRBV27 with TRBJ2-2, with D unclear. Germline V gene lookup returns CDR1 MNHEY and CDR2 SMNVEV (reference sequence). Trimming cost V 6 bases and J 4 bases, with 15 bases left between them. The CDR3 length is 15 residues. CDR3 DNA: TGTGCCAGCAGCCCCGAGGTTGTCGTCACCGGGGAGCTGTTTTTT. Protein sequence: CASSPEVVVTGELFF.

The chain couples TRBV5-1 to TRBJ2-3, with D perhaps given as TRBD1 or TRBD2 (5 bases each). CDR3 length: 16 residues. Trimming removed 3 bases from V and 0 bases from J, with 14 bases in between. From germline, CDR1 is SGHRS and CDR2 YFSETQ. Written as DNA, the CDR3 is TGCGCCAGCAGCTCCGGGACGGGAATCAGCACAGATACGCAGTATTTT. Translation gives CASSSGTGISTDTQYF.

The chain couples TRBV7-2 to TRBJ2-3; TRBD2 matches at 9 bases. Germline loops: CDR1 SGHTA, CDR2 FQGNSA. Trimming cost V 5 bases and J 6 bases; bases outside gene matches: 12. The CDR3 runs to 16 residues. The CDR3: CASSHPGLAGPDTQYF. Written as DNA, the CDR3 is TGTGCCAGCAGCCACCCGGGTCTAGCGGGACCTGATACGCAGTATTTT.

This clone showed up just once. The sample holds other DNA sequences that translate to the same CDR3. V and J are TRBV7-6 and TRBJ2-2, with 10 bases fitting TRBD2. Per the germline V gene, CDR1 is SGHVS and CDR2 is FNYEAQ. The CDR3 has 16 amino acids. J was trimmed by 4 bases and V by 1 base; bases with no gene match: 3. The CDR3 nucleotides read TGTGCCAGCAGCTTAGGCTCTAGCGGGAGCACCGGGGAGCTGTTTTTT. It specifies CASSLGSSGSTGELFF.

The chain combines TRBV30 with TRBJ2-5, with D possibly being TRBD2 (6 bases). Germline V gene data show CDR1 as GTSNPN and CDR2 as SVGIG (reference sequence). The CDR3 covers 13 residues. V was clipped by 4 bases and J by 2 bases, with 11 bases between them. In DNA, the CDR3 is TGTGCCTGGATCGGACGGGGGCAAGAGACCCAGTACTTC. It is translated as CAWIGRGQETQYF.

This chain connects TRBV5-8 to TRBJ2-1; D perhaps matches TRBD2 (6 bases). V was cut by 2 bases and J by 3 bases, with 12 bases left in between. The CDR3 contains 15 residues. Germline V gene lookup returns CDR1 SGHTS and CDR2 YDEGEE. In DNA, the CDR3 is TGTGCCAGCAGCTTCGGCGGGACTGGCTACAATGAGCAGTTCTTC. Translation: CASSFGGTGYNEQFF.

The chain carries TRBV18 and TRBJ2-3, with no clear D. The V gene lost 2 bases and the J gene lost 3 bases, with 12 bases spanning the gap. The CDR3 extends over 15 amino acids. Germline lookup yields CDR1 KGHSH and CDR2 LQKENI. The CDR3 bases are TGTGCCAGCTCACCATCTGGGAAAAGAACAGATACGCAGTATTTT. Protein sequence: CASSPSGKRTDTQYF.

This chain's CDR3 is CASSLAGTVVNYGYTF. As DNA, the CDR3 is TGTGCCAGCAGTTTAGCCGGGACAGTGGTTAACTATGGCTACACCTTC. The chain joins TRBV28 to TRBJ1-2; 7 nucleotides match TRBD1. V dropped 2 bases and J dropped 1; count of bases not matched to a gene: 7. The V gene's germline CDR1 is MDHEN and CDR2 SYDVKM. The length of the CDR3 is 16 residues.

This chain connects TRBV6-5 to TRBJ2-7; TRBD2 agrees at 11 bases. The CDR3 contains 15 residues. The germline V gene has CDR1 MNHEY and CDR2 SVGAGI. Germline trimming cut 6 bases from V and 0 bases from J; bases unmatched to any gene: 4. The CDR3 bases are TGTGCCAGCAGAGGACTAGCGGGCCTCTCCTACGAGCAGTACTTC. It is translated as CASRGLAGLSYEQYF.

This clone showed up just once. CDR3 in DNA: TGTGCCAGCAGCTTGGGAGGGGGCGAGGAGCAGTACTTC. This codes for CASSLGGGEEQYF. The chain has TRBV7-9 and TRBJ2-7; D may be TRBD1 or TRBD2 (7 bases each). There are 13 residues in the CDR3. Trimming shortened V by 3 bases and J by 7 bases, and 13 bases separated the two germline ends. Germline CDR1 reads SEHNR; CDR2 reads FQNEAQ (reference sequence).

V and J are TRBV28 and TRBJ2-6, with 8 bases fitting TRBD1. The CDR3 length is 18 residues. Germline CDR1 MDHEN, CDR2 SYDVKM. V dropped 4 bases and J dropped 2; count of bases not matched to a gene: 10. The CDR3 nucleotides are TGTGCCAGCAGTTCACCCACCAACAGGGGGACTGGGGCCAACGTCCTGACTTTC. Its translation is CASSSPTNRGTGANVLTF.

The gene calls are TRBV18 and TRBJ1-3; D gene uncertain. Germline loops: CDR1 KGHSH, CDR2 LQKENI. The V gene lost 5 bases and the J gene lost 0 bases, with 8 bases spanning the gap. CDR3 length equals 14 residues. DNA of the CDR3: TGTGCCAGCTCATTACAGAGCTCTGGAAACACCATATATTTT. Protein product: CASSLQSSGNTIYF. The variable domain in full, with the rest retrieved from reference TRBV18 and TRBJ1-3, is NAGVMQNPRHLVRRRGQEARLRCSPMKGHSHVYWYRQLPEEGLKFMVYLQKENIIDESGMPKERFSAEFPKEGPSILRIQQVVRGDSAAYFCASSLQSSGNTIYFGEGSWLTVV.

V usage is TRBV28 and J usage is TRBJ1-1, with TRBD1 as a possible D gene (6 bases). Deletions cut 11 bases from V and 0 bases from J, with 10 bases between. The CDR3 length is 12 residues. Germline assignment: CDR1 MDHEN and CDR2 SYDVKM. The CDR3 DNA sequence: TGTGCCGGGGGGACAATGAACACTGAAGCTTTCTTT. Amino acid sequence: CAGGTMNTEAFF. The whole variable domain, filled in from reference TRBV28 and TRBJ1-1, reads DVKVTQSSRYLVKRTGEKVFLECVQDMDHENMFWYRQDPGLGLRLIYFSYDVKMKEKGDIPEGYSVSREKKERFSLILESASTNQTSMYLCAGGTMNTEAFFGQGTRLTVV.

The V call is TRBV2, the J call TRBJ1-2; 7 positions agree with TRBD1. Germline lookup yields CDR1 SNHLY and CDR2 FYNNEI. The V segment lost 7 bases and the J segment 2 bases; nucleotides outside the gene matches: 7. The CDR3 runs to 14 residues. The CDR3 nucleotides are TGTGCCAGCACCAACCACAGGGGCAACTATGGCTACACCTTC. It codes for CASTNHRGNYGYTF. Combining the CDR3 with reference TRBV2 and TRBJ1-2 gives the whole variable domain EPEVTQTPSHQVTQMGQEVILRCVPISNHLYFYWYRQILGQKVEFLVSFYNNEISEKSEIFDDQFSVERPDGSNFTLKIRSTKLEDSAMYFCASTNHRGNYGYTFGSGTRLTVV.

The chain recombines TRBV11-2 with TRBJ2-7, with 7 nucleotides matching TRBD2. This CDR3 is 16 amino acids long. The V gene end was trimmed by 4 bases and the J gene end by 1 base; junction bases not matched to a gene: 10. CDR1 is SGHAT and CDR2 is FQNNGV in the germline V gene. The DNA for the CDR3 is TGTGCCAGCAGCTCTAGCATGGGGGGGAGGTCCTACGAGCAGTACTTC. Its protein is CASSSSMGGRSYEQYF.

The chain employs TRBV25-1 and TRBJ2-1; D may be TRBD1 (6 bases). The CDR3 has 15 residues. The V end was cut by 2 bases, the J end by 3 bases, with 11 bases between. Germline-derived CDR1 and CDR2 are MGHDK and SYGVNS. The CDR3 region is CASSERIGGYNEQFF. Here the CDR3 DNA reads TGTGCCAGCAGTGAAAGAATAGGGGGCTACAATGAGCAGTTCTTC.

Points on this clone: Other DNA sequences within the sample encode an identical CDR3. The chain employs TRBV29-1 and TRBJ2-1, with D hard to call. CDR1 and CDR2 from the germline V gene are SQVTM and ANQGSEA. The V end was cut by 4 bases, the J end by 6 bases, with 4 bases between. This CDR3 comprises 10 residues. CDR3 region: CSVAGNEQFF. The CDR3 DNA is TGCAGCGTTGCGGGCAATGAGCAGTTCTTC.

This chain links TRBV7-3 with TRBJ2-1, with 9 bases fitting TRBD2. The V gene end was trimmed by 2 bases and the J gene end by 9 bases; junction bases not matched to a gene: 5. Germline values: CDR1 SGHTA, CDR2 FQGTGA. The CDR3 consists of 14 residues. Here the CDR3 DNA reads TGTGCCAGCAGCTTAGAGCTAGCGGGACCTGAGCAGTTCTTC. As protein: CASSLELAGPEQFF.

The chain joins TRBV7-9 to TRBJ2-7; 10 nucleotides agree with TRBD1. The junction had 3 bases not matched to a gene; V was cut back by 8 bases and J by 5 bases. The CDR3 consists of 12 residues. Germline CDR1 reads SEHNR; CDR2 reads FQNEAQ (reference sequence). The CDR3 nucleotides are TGTGCCAGCTCTGACAGGGGGCACGAGCAGTACTTC. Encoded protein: CASSDRGHEQYF.

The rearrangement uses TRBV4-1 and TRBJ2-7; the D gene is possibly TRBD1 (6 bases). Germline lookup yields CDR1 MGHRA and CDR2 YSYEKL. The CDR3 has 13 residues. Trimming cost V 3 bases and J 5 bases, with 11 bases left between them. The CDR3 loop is CASSQLGHHEQYF. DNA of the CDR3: TGCGCCAGCAGCCAGTTGGGACATCACGAGCAGTACTTC.

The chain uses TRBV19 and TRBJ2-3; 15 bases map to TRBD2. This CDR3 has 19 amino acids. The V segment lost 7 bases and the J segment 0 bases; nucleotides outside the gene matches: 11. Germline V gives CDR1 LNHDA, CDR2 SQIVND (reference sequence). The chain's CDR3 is CASNSRGTSGRRSTDTQYF. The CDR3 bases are TGTGCCAGTAACTCTCGGGGGACTAGCGGGAGGAGAAGCACAGATACGCAGTATTTT.

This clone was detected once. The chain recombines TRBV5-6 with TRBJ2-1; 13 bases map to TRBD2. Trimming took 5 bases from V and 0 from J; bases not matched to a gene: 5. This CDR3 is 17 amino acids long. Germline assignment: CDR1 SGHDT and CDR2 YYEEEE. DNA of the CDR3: TGTGCCAGCAGGACTAGACTAGCGGGAGGCTCCTACAATGAGCAGTTCTTC. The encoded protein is CASRTRLAGGSYNEQFF.

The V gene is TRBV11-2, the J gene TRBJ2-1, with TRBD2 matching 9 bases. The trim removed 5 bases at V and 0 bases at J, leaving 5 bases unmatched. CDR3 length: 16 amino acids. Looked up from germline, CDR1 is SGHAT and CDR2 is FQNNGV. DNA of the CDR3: TGTGCCAGCAGCCCATTAGCGGGAGCCTCCTACAATGAGCAGTTCTTC. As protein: CASSPLAGASYNEQFF.

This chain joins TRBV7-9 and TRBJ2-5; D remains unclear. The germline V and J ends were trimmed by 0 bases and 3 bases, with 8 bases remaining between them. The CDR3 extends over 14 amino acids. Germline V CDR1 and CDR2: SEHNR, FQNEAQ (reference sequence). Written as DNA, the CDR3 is TGTGCCAGCAGCTTAGCCTGGCCAAAAGAGACCCAGTACTTC. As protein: CASSLAWPKETQYF.

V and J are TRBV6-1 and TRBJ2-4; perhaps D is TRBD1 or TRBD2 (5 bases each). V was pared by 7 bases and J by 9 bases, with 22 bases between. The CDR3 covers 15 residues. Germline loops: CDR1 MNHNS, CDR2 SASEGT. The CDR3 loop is CASTLGGQTAGIQYF. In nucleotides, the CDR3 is TGTGCCAGCACCTTAGGAGGACAAACCGCAGGCATTCAGTACTTC.

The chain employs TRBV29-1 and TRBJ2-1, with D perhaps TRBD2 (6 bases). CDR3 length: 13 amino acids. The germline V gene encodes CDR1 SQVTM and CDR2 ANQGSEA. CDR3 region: CILGGNYYNEQFF. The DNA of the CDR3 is TGCATTCTGGGGGGAAATTACTACAATGAGCAGTTCTTC.

The CDR3 coding sequence is TGTGCCAGCAGCCGGACTCTGGCGGAGAAGACTAGGGATGAGCAGTTCTTC. Translating it yields CASSRTLAEKTRDEQFF. This chain connects TRBV14 to TRBJ2-1, with a weak D call TRBD2 (6 bases). Trimming removed 4 bases from V and 8 bases from J, with 24 bases in between. CDR1 is SGHDN, CDR2 FVKESK, per germline. The CDR3 spans 17 residues.

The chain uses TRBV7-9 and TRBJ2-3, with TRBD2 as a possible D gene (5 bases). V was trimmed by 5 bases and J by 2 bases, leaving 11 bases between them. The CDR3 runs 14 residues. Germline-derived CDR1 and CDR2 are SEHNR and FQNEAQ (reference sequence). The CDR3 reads CASSIVRATDTQYF. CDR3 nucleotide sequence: TGTGCCAGCAGCATCGTGAGGGCCACAGATACGCAGTATTTT.